This T cell receptor (beta chain) was recorded in a study of blood T cell repertoires in COVID-19. Study context: The United States, Italy and Spain supplied acute and convalescent COVID-19 samples. Sources were T cells, B-cell-depleted T cells, or PBMCs; the material itself was cDNA or gDNA.

With V trimmed by 0 bases and J by 4 bases, 1 base remained unmatched. This CDR3 is 14 amino acids long. CDR1 and CDR2 (germline): MNHNY, SVGAGI (reference sequence). In the study's own analysis: Amplification of reference gene primers was used by the study to estimate nucleated cell counts. Some clones are missing from TCRdb's copy, which holds only in-frame ones; the method was immunoSEQ multiplex PCR. That table supplies the V and J calls and clone size; D and trimming were determined from the DNA. The table has some 87,000 clones, about 80% seen once. J is TRBJ2-5 and V is TRBV6-6; 8 bases fit TRBD2. This TCR derives from a human donor in a cohort sampled during active COVID-19. The sequenced material came from peripheral blood. DNA of the CDR3: TGTGCCAGCAGTTACTCTGCGGGAGGAGAGACCCAGTACTTC. It yields the protein CASSYSAGGETQYF.